The present T cell receptor beta chain was sequenced within a study of T cell changes during pregnancy in multiple sclerosis. The CDR3 has 14 residues. The germline V gene encodes CDR1 SEHNR and CDR2 FQNEAQ (reference sequence). The V gene end was trimmed by 5 bases and the J gene end by 6 bases; junction bases not matched to a gene: 7. TCRdb's table, derived via immunoSEQ multiplex PCR, lists solely in-frame clones and lacks some. The sample has fewer than 90,000 clones; roughly nine tenths are singletons. The chain combines TRBV7-9 with TRBJ2-3; 8 nucleotides align to TRBD2. This clonotype was sampled from a female donor with multiple sclerosis, enrolled in a pregnancy study. The specimen comprised peripheral blood, sampled in the second trimester of pregnancy. Here the CDR3 DNA reads TGTGCCAGCAGCCAGCGGGGGTTGTCTGATACGCAGTATTTT. This gives the protein CASSQRGLSDTQYF.